Described below is a single T cell receptor (beta chain) sequence and its context. As yet, its antigen is unknown. These donors, healthy bone marrow donors, were studied. PCR involved 60 Vbeta and 13 Jbeta primers. The assay was immunoSEQ multiplex PCR, and TCRdb's table has in-frame clones only and misses some. Across over 100,000 clones, the top ten clones capture over 1.5% of the sample. This sample was taken from a study of cytomegalovirus exposure and HLA in healthy donors. General study results and limits: Accurate HLA-A and HLA-B prediction from TCR beta sequences was reported for most subjects. TCR sequences were mostly rare, though some public TCRs occurred in many donors.

Sequencing was performed on PBMCs. The TCR comes from a woman aged 35 to 49 in good health and CMV-seropositive.

The CDR3, as DNA: TGTGCCAGCAGCCGGGCAGGGGCCTCCTACGAGCAGTACTTC. Translating gives CASSRAGASYEQYF. The chain recombines TRBV14 with TRBJ2-7; D perhaps matches TRBD1 (6 bases). This CDR3 is built from 14 residues. V was cut by 4 bases and J by 0 bases, with 10 bases left in between. Germline V lookup: CDR1 SGHDN, CDR2 FVKESK.